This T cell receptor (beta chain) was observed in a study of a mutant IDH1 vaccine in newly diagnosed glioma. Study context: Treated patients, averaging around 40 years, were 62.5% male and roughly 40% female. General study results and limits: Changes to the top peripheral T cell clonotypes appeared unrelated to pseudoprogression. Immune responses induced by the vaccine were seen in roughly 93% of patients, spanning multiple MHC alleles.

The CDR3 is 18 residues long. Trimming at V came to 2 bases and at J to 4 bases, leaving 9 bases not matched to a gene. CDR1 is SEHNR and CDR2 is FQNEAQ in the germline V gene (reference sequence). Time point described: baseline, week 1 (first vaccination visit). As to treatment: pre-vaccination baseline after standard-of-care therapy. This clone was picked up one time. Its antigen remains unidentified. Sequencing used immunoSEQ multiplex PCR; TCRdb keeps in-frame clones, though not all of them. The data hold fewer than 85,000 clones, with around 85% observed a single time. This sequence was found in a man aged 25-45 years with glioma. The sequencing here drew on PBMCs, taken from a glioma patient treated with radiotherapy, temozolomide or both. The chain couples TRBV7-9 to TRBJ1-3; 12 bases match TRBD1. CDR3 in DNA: TGTGCCAGCAGCTTACCGTCCGGGACAGGGGGCGCCGGAAACACCATATATTTT. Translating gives CASSLPSGTGGAGNTIYF.